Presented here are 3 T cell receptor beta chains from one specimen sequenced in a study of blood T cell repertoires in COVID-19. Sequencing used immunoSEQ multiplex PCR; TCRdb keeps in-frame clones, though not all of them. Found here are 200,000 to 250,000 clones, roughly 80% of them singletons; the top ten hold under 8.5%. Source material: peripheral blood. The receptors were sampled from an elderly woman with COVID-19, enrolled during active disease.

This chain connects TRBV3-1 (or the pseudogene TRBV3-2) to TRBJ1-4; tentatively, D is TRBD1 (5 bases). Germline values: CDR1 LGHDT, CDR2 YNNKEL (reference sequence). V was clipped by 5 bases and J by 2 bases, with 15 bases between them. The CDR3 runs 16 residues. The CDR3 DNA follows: TGTGCCAGCAGCTCCAACGGAGGGGTGACTAATGAAAAACTGTTTTTT. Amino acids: CASSSNGGVTNEKLFF.

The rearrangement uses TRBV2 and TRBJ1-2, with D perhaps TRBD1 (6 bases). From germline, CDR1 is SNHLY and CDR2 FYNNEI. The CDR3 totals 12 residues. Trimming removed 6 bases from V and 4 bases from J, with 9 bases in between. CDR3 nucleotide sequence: TGTGCCAGCAGGGACAGACCCTATGGCTACACCTTC. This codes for CASRDRPYGYTF.

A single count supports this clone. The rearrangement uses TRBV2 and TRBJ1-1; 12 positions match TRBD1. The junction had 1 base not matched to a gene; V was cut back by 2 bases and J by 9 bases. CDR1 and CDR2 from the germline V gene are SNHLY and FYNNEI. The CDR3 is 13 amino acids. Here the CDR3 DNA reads TGTGCCAGCAGTGAATGGGACAGGGGGCAAGCTTTCTTT. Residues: CASSEWDRGQAFF. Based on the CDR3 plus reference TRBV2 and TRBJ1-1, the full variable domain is EPEVTQTPSHQVTQMGQEVILRCVPISNHLYFYWYRQILGQKVEFLVSFYNNEISEKSEIFDDQFSVERPDGSNFTLKIRSTKLEDSAMYFCASSEWDRGQAFFGQGTRLTVV.